The 25 T cell receptor beta chains presented below share a single source sample, sequenced in a study of blood T cells in healthy people across ages. It was with a sample-barcoded 5' primer and a J-beta primer mix that a second PCR of about 6 to 12 cycles was run. TCRdb redid the calling of the 5' RACE reads with MiXCR, one entry per CDR3 protein. Of almost 1 million distinct CDR3 sequences in the sample, approximately 50% were seen once. The sequencing sample was made of blood. The origin of the receptors is a woman in her fifties or sixties in good health.

The V gene is TRBV11-2, the J gene TRBJ2-1; TRBD2 agrees at 10 bases. The V segment lost 0 bases and the J segment 4 bases; nucleotides outside the gene matches: 12. CDR3 length: 19 amino acids. Looked up from germline, CDR1 is SGHAT and CDR2 is FQNNGV. In nucleotides, the CDR3 is TGTGCCAGCAGCTTAGATGGTCTAGCGGGAGTACTGGAGTACAATGAGCAGTTCTTC. Its protein is CASSLDGLAGVLEYNEQFF.

The chain carries TRBV4-2 and TRBJ2-6; perhaps TRBD2 as D (5 bases). This CDR3 has 16 residues. V was clipped by 8 bases and J by 1 base, with 15 bases between them. Germline V gene lookup returns CDR1 LGHNA and CDR2 YNFKEQ. DNA for the CDR3: TGTGCCAGCGGGAGCATTTTGGGTTCTGGGGCCAACGTCCTGACTTTC. This encodes CASGSILGSGANVLTF.

The chain couples TRBV12-3 or TRBV12-4 to TRBJ2-1; perhaps TRBD2 as D (7 bases). The CDR3 contains 16 residues. V lost 5 bases to trimming and J lost 5 bases, with 19 bases between them. CDR3 sequence (DNA): TGTGCCAGCAGTGAAACAGGGTCCGGGAGGCACAATGAGCAGTTCTTC. This encodes CASSETGSGRHNEQFF.

In its sample, this clonotype was seen a few times. This chain joins TRBV7-9 and TRBJ2-7; 8 nucleotides match TRBD1. The germline V gene has CDR1 SEHNR and CDR2 FQNEAQ (reference sequence). The CDR3 is made up of 20 amino acids. Trimming cost V 5 bases and J 3 bases; bases outside gene matches: 24. The CDR3 region has the DNA TGTGCCAGCAGCGATTTTAGCCCCCAGAACCCCTTCGGGACAGGCTACGAGCAGTACTTC. Amino acid sequence: CASSDFSPQNPFGTGYEQYF.

At least ten counts were recorded for this clonotype. This chain uses TRBV7-2 with TRBJ2-7; TRBD2 matches 10 bases. The CDR3 contains 15 residues. With V trimmed by 3 bases and J by 2 bases, 4 bases remained unmatched. Germline assignment: CDR1 SGHTA and CDR2 FQGNSA. The CDR3 nucleotides read TGTGCCAGCAGCTTCGGGACTAGCGCGACCTACGAGCAGTACTTC. Protein product: CASSFGTSATYEQYF.

This clonotype was seen just once. The chain employs TRBV12-3 or TRBV12-4 and TRBJ2-3; maybe TRBD2 (7 bases). Trimming shortened V by 4 bases and J by 13 bases, and 27 bases separated the two germline ends. The CDR3 contains 16 residues. As DNA, the CDR3 is TGTGCCAGCAGTTGGGGGGGCGGGGTAAGCGCAGATACAGAGTATTTT. Encoded protein: CASSWGGGVSADTEYF.

The CDR3 DNA is TGTGCCAGCAGTTTATACGGGACAGGGGGACACGAGCAGTACTTC. Its translation: CASSLYGTGGHEQYF. This chain joins TRBV28 and TRBJ2-7, with TRBD1 identical over 11 bases. The CDR3 runs to 15 residues. Trimming removed 1 base from V and 5 bases from J; junction bases left unmatched: 4. From germline, CDR1 is MDHEN and CDR2 SYDVKM.

This rearrangement joins TRBV5-1 to TRBJ2-1; 7 bases are shared with TRBD1. Germline CDR1 and CDR2: SGHRS and YFSETQ. Trimming took 4 bases from V and 5 from J; bases not matched to a gene: 6. The length of the CDR3 is 14 residues. Written as DNA, the CDR3 is TGCGCCAGCAGCCTGGGACAGAACAACAATGAGCAGTTCTTC. It codes for CASSLGQNNNEQFF. Combining the CDR3 with reference TRBV5-1 and TRBJ2-1 gives the whole variable domain KAGVTQTPRYLIKTRGQQVTLSCSPISGHRSVSWYQQTPGQGLQFLFEYFSETQRNKGNFPGRFSGRQFSNSRSEMNVSTLELGDSALYLCASSLGQNNNEQFFGPGTRLTVL.

This clonotype was seen at least ten times. The V gene is TRBV5-1, the J gene TRBJ2-7, with 7 bases identical to TRBD1. This CDR3 contains 14 residues. V was clipped by 4 bases and J by 0 bases; unmatched bases: 4. CDR1 and CDR2 (germline): SGHRS, YFSETQ. CDR3 sequence (DNA): TGCGCCAGCAGCCTCCGGGACAGCTCCTACGAGCAGTACTTC. As protein: CASSLRDSSYEQYF.

V usage is TRBV28 and J usage is TRBJ2-5, with 9 bases that match TRBD1. Germline CDR1 MDHEN, CDR2 SYDVKM. The CDR3 is made up of 15 amino acids. V was pared by 6 bases and J by 5 bases, with 10 bases of the junction left unmatched. The CDR3: CASRDLTGGWETQYF. The CDR3 nucleotides are TGTGCCAGCAGAGACCTTACAGGGGGCTGGGAGACCCAGTACTTC.

This clonotype was seen just once. This sequence joins TRBV11-2 and TRBJ1-2; D perhaps matches TRBD1 (5 bases). CDR1 and CDR2 from the germline V gene are SGHAT and FQNNGV. Trimming shortened V by 3 bases and J by 7 bases, and 24 bases separated the two germline ends. CDR3 size: 17 residues. The CDR3 DNA reads TGTGCCAGCAGCTTCGGTGCCGGGGGACCTATTTTGGGTGGCTACACCTTC. Translation: CASSFGAGGPILGGYTF.

The chain has TRBV6-2 or TRBV6-3 and TRBJ2-3, with no clear D. Germline assignment: CDR1 MNHEY and CDR2 SVGEGT. The V end was cut by 6 bases, the J end by 0 bases, with 7 bases between. The CDR3 consists of 13 residues. The chain's CDR3 is CASRLDSTDTQYF. The CDR3 coding sequence is TGTGCCAGCAGACTGGACAGCACAGATACGCAGTATTTT.

The chain has TRBV7-8 and TRBJ2-5; D call uncertain. Deletions cut 5 bases from V and 0 bases from J, with 13 bases between. The CDR3 has 15 residues. Germline V gives CDR1 SGHVS, CDR2 FQNEAQ. CDR3 nucleotide sequence: TGTGCCAGCAGCCGAAGCTTGGCGAACCAAGAGACCCAGTACTTC. This gives the protein CASSRSLANQETQYF.

The V call is TRBV5-1, the J call TRBJ2-7; TRBD2 aligns across 9 bases. Germline-derived CDR1 and CDR2 are SGHRS and YFSETQ. With V trimmed by 3 bases and J by 4 bases, 11 bases remained unmatched. The CDR3 length is 16 residues. DNA for the CDR3: TGCGCCAGCAGCTCACAGGCGCTAGCGGGATCATACGAGCAGTACTTC. This translates into CASSSQALAGSYEQYF. The full variable domain, with the rest looked up from reference TRBV5-1 and TRBJ2-7, is KAGVTQTPRYLIKTRGQQVTLSCSPISGHRSVSWYQQTPGQGLQFLFEYFSETQRNKGNFPGRFSGRQFSNSRSEMNVSTLELGDSALYLCASSSQALAGSYEQYFGPGTRLTVT.

The V gene is TRBV30, the J gene TRBJ2-7, with 10 bases fitting TRBD1. The trim removed 5 bases at V and 4 bases at J, leaving 8 bases unmatched. The CDR3 runs 14 residues. Germline CDR1 GTSNPN, CDR2 SVGIG (reference sequence). The CDR3 DNA follows: TGTGCCTGGGCAACCGGGACAGGGGTTTACGAGCAGTACTTC. Its protein product is CAWATGTGVYEQYF.

Regarding this clonotype: A much more abundant neighbour one base away suggests this may be a read error. V gene TRBV11-2 combines with J gene TRBJ2-7; D possibly corresponds to TRBD1 (6 bases). Germline V gives CDR1 SGHAT, CDR2 FQNNGV. The CDR3 has 14 residues. Trimming pared 1 base from V and 7 bases from J, leaving 14 bases between. The CDR3 reads CASSLAHGGGEQYF. DNA of the CDR3: TGTGCCAGCAGCTTAGCCCATGGGGGCGGTGAGCAGTACTTC.

The chain is built from TRBV5-5 and TRBJ2-3, with TRBD2 identical over 9 bases. Germline CDR1 and CDR2: SGHKS and YYEKEE (reference sequence). The CDR3 is 18 amino acids. After removal of 4 bases from V and 3 bases from J, the junction contained 15 bases not matched to a gene. CDR3 loop: CASSPGLAGVWRTDTQYF. For the CDR3, the DNA is TGTGCCAGCAGCCCCGGGTTAGCGGGAGTGTGGCGTACAGATACGCAGTATTTT.

This rearrangement joins TRBV5-1 to TRBJ2-7; 8 bases match TRBD1. J lost 4 bases, V lost 4 bases, and 7 bases had no gene match. This CDR3 has 14 amino acids. Per the germline V gene, CDR1 is SGHRS and CDR2 is YFSETQ. The CDR3 DNA is TGCGCCAGCAGCAAAGGACAGGGTTGGTACGAGCAGTACTTC. Translation: CASSKGQGWYEQYF.

This clonotype appeared a few times. The gene calls are TRBV28 and TRBJ2-1; 9 bases align to TRBD2. The junction had 5 bases not matched to a gene; V was cut back by 3 bases and J by 8 bases. This CDR3 has 14 residues. Germline V CDR1 and CDR2: MDHEN, SYDVKM. For the CDR3, the DNA is TGTGCCAGCAGTTTCTTAGCGGGAGCTTATGAGCAGTTCTTC. Translated, it gives CASSFLAGAYEQFF.

This chain links TRBV9 with TRBJ2-7; a weak D match, TRBD2 (5 bases). Germline V gene lookup returns CDR1 SGDLS and CDR2 YYNGEE. The CDR3 is made up of 16 amino acids. Trimming stripped 0 bases from V and 7 bases from J, with 20 bases between. Here the CDR3 reads CASSVGVGTLAREQYF. CDR3 coding DNA: TGTGCCAGCAGCGTAGGAGTCGGTACCCTAGCAAGAGAGCAGTACTTC.

CDR3 region: CASSVAGSSEEQFF. For the CDR3, the DNA is TGTGCCAGCAGCGTAGCGGGCTCCTCGGAGGAGCAGTTCTTC. The chain couples TRBV9 to TRBJ2-1; the D is unclear. This CDR3 is built from 14 residues. The germline V gene encodes CDR1 SGDLS and CDR2 YYNGEE. V was clipped by 0 bases and J by 10 bases, with 14 bases between them.

This clonotype was detected a few times. The chain uses TRBV5-1 and TRBJ2-5; D is possibly TRBD1 (5 bases). V was trimmed by 1 base and J by 5 bases, leaving 15 bases between them. The length of the CDR3 is 15 residues. Looked up from germline, CDR1 is SGHRS and CDR2 is YFSETQ. The CDR3 protein is CASSLYAGIEETQYF. CDR3 bases: TGCGCCAGCAGCTTGTATGCAGGGATCGAGGAGACCCAGTACTTC.

V is TRBV24-1 and J is TRBJ1-5; 7 bases fit TRBD1. V trimming: 4 bases; J trimming: 2 bases; junction bases outside the gene matches: 4. Per germline, CDR1 KGHDR and CDR2 SFDVKD. The CDR3 has 15 amino acids. Written as DNA, the CDR3 is TGTGCCACCAGTGAGCGGACAGGAGGCAATCAGCCCCAGCATTTT. It yields the protein CATSERTGGNQPQHF.

DNA of the CDR3: TGTGCCAGCAGCCCCGGGACTAGCTATGGCTACACCTTC. Protein product: CASSPGTSYGYTF. The chain carries TRBV6-5 and TRBJ1-2, with TRBD1 as a possible D gene (5 bases). Trimming took off 6 bases at V and 4 bases at J, with 12 bases between the two ends. Germline lookup yields CDR1 MNHEY and CDR2 SVGAGI. The CDR3 has 13 amino acids.

This chain joins TRBV28 and TRBJ2-4; 9 nucleotides line up with TRBD1. From germline, CDR1 is MDHEN and CDR2 SYDVKM. The CDR3 runs to 14 residues. V lost 8 bases and J lost 7; bases outside the gene matches: 9. The CDR3, as DNA: TGTGCCAGCGGAGTTCGGGGACAGGGCAACATTCAGTACTTC. Its translation: CASGVRGQGNIQYF.